The 19 T cell receptor beta chains below come from one sample, sequenced in a study of blood T cells in healthy people across ages. The second PCR ran roughly 6 to 11 cycles with a sample-barcoded 5' primer and J-beta primers. One entry per CDR3 protein, called by TCRdb with MiXCR from the 5' RACE reads. Of approximately 810,000 distinct CDR3 sequences in the sample, 25% to 30% were seen once. Sequencing used blood. The source is a woman of 80 years or more in good health.

This clonotype has a count of ten or more. The rearrangement joins TRBV12-3 or TRBV12-4 to TRBJ1-5; D perhaps matches TRBD1 (5 bases). Trimming stripped 5 bases from V and 6 bases from J, with 8 bases between. There are 12 residues in the CDR3. The DNA for the CDR3 is TGTGCCAGCAGTGGGGGTGGTCAGCCCCAGCATTTT. Amino acids: CASSGGGQPQHF.

The rearrangement joins TRBV30 to TRBJ2-7; no firm D call. Germline-derived CDR1 and CDR2 are GTSNPN and SVGIG (reference sequence). The CDR3 length is 11 residues. V lost 2 bases and J lost 4, with 6 bases in between. The CDR3 region has the DNA TGTGCCTGGAGTTTACAGTACGAGCAGTACTTC. Amino acids: CAWSLQYEQYF.

In this sample, this clonotype turned up many times. Its ends do not fully match the called genes, so a read error is possible. The V and J genes are TRBV20-1 and TRBJ2-1; D tentatively fits TRBD1 or TRBD2 (5 bases each). Germline V gives CDR1 DFQATT, CDR2 SNEGSKA (reference sequence). This CDR3 contains 13 residues. This CDR3 reads CSASGTLYDEQFF. CDR3 nucleotide sequence: TGCAGTGCTTCCGGGACGCTCTACGATGAGCAGTTCTTC.

This clonotype was seen at least ten times. The CDR3 sequence is CATSDSRVVPDTQYF. CDR3 nucleotide sequence: TGTGCCACCAGTGATTCAAGGGTGGTCCCAGATACGCAGTATTTT. The chain has TRBV24-1 and TRBJ2-3, with no clear D. With 2 bases removed from V and 4 bases from J, the gap between germline ends came to 12 bases. Germline assignment: CDR1 KGHDR and CDR2 SFDVKD. The CDR3 is 15 amino acids.

This clonotype came up many times. The CDR3 loop is CAISSGGMNTEAFF. The CDR3 region has the DNA TGTGCCATCTCGTCCGGGGGGATGAACACTGAAGCTTTCTTT. The chain links TRBV10-3 to TRBJ1-1; TRBD1 is a possible D gene (5 bases). V lost 8 bases to trimming and J lost 0 bases, with 13 bases between them. Germline values: CDR1 ENHRY, CDR2 SYGVKD. The CDR3 loop spans 14 amino acids.

In this sample, this clonotype turned up many times. The V gene is TRBV25-1, the J gene TRBJ1-2; D is unclear. Germline CDR1 MGHDK, CDR2 SYGVNS. The CDR3 consists of 12 residues. V shed 5 bases and J shed 2 bases, with 6 bases lying between them. CDR3 amino acids: CASSKSNYGYTF. The CDR3 DNA follows: TGTGCCAGCAGTAAATCCAACTATGGCTACACCTTC.

This clonotype was recorded at least ten times. The chain employs TRBV5-6 and TRBJ2-7, with TRBD1 matching 9 bases. Germline CDR1 SGHDT, CDR2 YYEEEE. There are 11 residues in the CDR3. J was trimmed by 12 bases and V by 3 bases; bases with no gene match: 4. The CDR3 region is CASSSGTGMYF. In DNA form, the CDR3 reads TGTGCCAGCAGCTCCGGGACAGGGATGTACTTC.

This clonotype occurred many times. V gene TRBV5-1 combines with J gene TRBJ2-7; 7 nucleotides line up with TRBD1. After removal of 0 bases from V and 4 bases from J, the junction contained 10 bases not matched to a gene. The CDR3 spans 16 residues. Germline values: CDR1 SGHRS, CDR2 YFSETQ. CDR3 DNA sequence: TGCGCCAGCAGCTTGGGACAGGGTAATGGTATTTACGAGCAGTACTTC. Encoded protein: CASSLGQGNGIYEQYF.

This clonotype was observed many times. The chain recombines TRBV20-1 with TRBJ2-1; 7 bases map to TRBD2. The CDR3 consists of 14 residues. Germline trimming cut 0 bases from V and 4 bases from J; bases unmatched to any gene: 3. CDR1 is DFQATT and CDR2 is SNEGSKA in the germline V gene (reference sequence). CDR3 region: CSARDPAGYNEQFF. DNA of the CDR3: TGCAGTGCTAGAGATCCAGCGGGGTACAATGAGCAGTTCTTC.

This rearrangement joins TRBV12-3 or TRBV12-4 to TRBJ2-3, with D possibly being TRBD1 (6 bases). CDR3 size: 16 residues. Trimming left V 0 bases short and J 3 bases short, with 13 bases between. The chain's CDR3 is CASSLAGRGGTDTQYF. CDR3 bases: TGTGCCAGCAGTTTAGCGGGACGAGGGGGAACAGATACGCAGTATTTT.

This clonotype showed up just a few times. Being one base from a much bigger clone, this may be a read error. The V call is TRBV7-2, the J call TRBJ2-5, with 7 bases lining up with TRBD2. Germline V gene sequence: CDR1 SGHTA, CDR2 FQGNSA. Germline trimming cut 1 base from V and 11 bases from J; bases unmatched to any gene: 10. CDR3 size: 14 residues. CDR3 nucleotides: TGTGCCAGCAGCTTAGTTGGACTAGTAAATGAGCAGTACTTC. It codes for CASSLVGLVNEQYF.

Many counts were recorded for this clonotype. The rearrangement joins TRBV9 to TRBJ2-7, with TRBD2 as a possible D gene (7 bases). The V gene lost 0 bases and the J gene lost 1 base, with 14 bases spanning the gap. The CDR3 spans 16 residues. CDR1 is SGDLS, CDR2 YYNGEE, per germline. The CDR3 DNA sequence: TGTGCCAGCAGCGTAGGAACGGGGGGCCGATCCTACGAGCAGTACTTC. Its translation is CASSVGTGGRSYEQYF.

V and J are TRBV3-1 and TRBJ2-2; the match to TRBD2 covers 13 bases. CDR3 length: 17 residues. The ends lost 3 bases at V and 4 bases at J; junction bases unmatched: 5. Germline loops: CDR1 LGHDT, CDR2 YNNKEL (reference sequence). The CDR3 reads CASSHRLAGGGTGELFF. The CDR3 region has the DNA TGTGCCAGCAGCCACAGACTAGCGGGGGGAGGCACCGGGGAGCTGTTTTTT. The full variable domain, with the rest looked up from reference TRBV3-1 and TRBJ2-2, is DTAVSQTPKYLVTQMGNDKSIKCEQNLGHDTMYWYKQDSKKFLKIMFSYNNKELIINETVPNRFSPKSPDKAHLNLHINSLELGDSAVYFCASSHRLAGGGTGELFFGEGSRLTVL.

The gene calls are TRBV28 and TRBJ2-7; D unresolved. Germline V lookup: CDR1 MDHEN, CDR2 SYDVKM. CDR3 length equals 11 residues. V was clipped by 3 bases and J by 7 bases, with 7 bases between them. The CDR3 bases are TGTGCCAGCAGTTTGCCCGCGGAGCAGTACTTC. This codes for CASSLPAEQYF.

The gene calls are TRBV5-6 and TRBJ2-2; D is perhaps TRBD2 (6 bases). The germline CDR1 and CDR2 sequences are SGHDT and YYEEEE. The CDR3 is made up of 15 amino acids. V lost 4 bases and J 1 base, leaving 11 bases between the germline ends. Written as DNA, the CDR3 is TGTGCCAGCAGCCACTCAGCGGGGAACACCGGGGAGCTGTTTTTT. This encodes CASSHSAGNTGELFF.

This clonotype was counted at least ten times. This chain connects TRBV12-3 or TRBV12-4 to TRBJ1-5; D call uncertain. The CDR3 runs to 15 residues. V lost 6 bases and J lost 4, with 16 bases in between. The CDR3 DNA is TGTGCCAGCAGCAAGAACCCCGGATGGAATCAGCCCCAGCATTTT. Its protein is CASSKNPGWNQPQHF.

The chain uses TRBV27 and TRBJ1-4, with D unclear. The CDR3 contains 18 residues. V was clipped by 8 bases and J by 0 bases, with 22 bases between them. CDR1 and CDR2 (germline): MNHEY, SMNVEV (reference sequence). CDR3 loop: CASPILPLYDATNEKLFF. The CDR3 bases are TGTGCCAGCCCGATATTACCCCTCTATGATGCAACTAATGAAAAACTGTTTTTT.

Ten or more counts support this clonotype. The chain combines TRBV6-2 or TRBV6-3 with TRBJ1-5, with D perhaps TRBD1 (5 bases). This CDR3 region has 17 residues. Per the germline V gene, CDR1 is MNHEY and CDR2 is SVGEGT. V gave up 0 bases and J gave up 5 bases, with 17 bases separating them. The CDR3 protein is CASSYSGRSTYDQPQHF. The CDR3 DNA reads TGTGCCAGCAGTTACTCGGGACGTTCTACCTACGATCAGCCCCAGCATTTT.

This clonotype was picked up many times. The chain links TRBV5-6 to TRBJ2-3, with 7 bases that match TRBD2. In germline, CDR1 is SGHDT, CDR2 YYEEEE. The CDR3 contains 14 residues. Trimming at V came to 4 bases and at J to 1 base, leaving 3 bases not matched to a gene. Here the CDR3 DNA reads TGTGCCAGCAGCACCGGGAGGCGCACAGATACGCAGTATTTT. This gives the protein CASSTGRRTDTQYF. Full variable domain (outside the CDR3, taken from reference TRBV5-6 and TRBJ2-3): DAGVTQSPTHLIKTRGQQVTLRCSPKSGHDTVSWYQQALGQGPQFIFQYYEEEERQRGNFPDRFSGHQFPNYSSELNVNALLLGDSALYLCASSTGRRTDTQYFGPGTRLTVL.